Following are 16 T cell receptor beta chains from one sample sequenced in a study of tissue T cells after allogeneic stem cell transplantation. The repertoire was sequenced with immunoSEQ multiplex PCR; TCRdb's copy has only in-frame clones and lacks some. Altogether more than 4,000 clones are present, around 45% being singletons, with the ten largest covering around a fifth. As for time point: mouse harvest day 14 after allogeneic transplant. Tail vein injection delivered 10^7 T-cell-depleted bone marrow cells and 10^6 splenic CD5+ T cells. Source material: gut tissue. These receptors originate from a female BALB/c mouse given C57BL/6 T cells with graft-versus-host disease after an allogeneic hematopoietic cell transplant.

As concerns this clone: Gene names are the mouse ones. The sequenced fragment ends 1 residue before the CDR3 boundary, so the rest is inferred from the germline J gene. The chain uses TRBV19 and TRBJ2-5; 7 bases line up with TRBD2. The CDR3 extends over 13 amino acids. Trimming removed 3 bases from V and 2 bases from J; junction bases left unmatched: 0. The germline gives CDR1 FNHDT, CDR2 SITEND (reference sequence). The covered CDR3 bases are TGTGCCAGCAGTACTGGGGGCCAAGACACCCAGTAC. Amino acid sequence: CASSTGGQDTQY. From start to end, the CDR3 is CASSTGGQDTQYF.

With regard to this clone: These gene names are mouse names. From the germline J gene comes the end of the CDR3, since the read stops 1 residue before it. This chain joins TRBV15 and TRBJ2-7; no reliable D call. V was shortened by 2 bases and J by 0 bases, with 5 bases between the two germline ends. This CDR3 spans 13 amino acids. From germline, CDR1 is SGHND and CDR2 FRSKSL. The sequenced CDR3 bases are TGTGCCAGCAGTTTACAAAGCTCCTATGAACAGTAC. Amino acid sequence: CASSLQSSYEQY. The complete CDR3 protein is CASSLQSSYEQYF.

As to this clone: Gene and germline names: mouse. The DNA ends 1 residue before the CDR3 does, and the rest of the CDR3 is filled in from the germline J gene. This sequence joins TRBV26 and TRBJ2-1; 8 nucleotides line up with TRBD2. The J segment lost 3 bases and the V segment lost 6 bases, leaving 4 bases of the junction unmatched. The germline V gene has CDR1 KGHPV and CDR2 FQNQEV (reference sequence). The CDR3 is made up of 14 amino acids. CDR3 sequence: CASSQGLGYAEQFF. Incomplete CDR3 DNA: TGTGCCAGCAGCCAAGGACTGGGCTATGCTGAGCAGTTC.

This clone turned up a few times. Gene names are the mouse ones. From the germline J gene comes the end of the CDR3, since the read stops 1 residue before it. The rearrangement links TRBV26 to TRBJ2-7, with D perhaps TRBD2 (6 bases). Deletions cut 0 bases from V and 3 bases from J, with 9 bases between. The CDR3 spans 14 residues. Germline V gives CDR1 KGHPV, CDR2 FQNQEV (reference sequence). The CDR3 DNA, read in part, is TGTGCCAGCAGTCTGTCAATGGGGGTCTATGAACAGTAC. Translating gives CASSLSMGVYEQY. The full CDR3 sequence reads CASSLSMGVYEQYF.

This clone was picked up a small number of times. The listed genes are named as in mouse. Read data end 1 residue before the CDR3 end; the end is taken from the germline J gene. This chain joins TRBV3 and TRBJ2-7; the match to TRBD1 covers 8 bases. V lost 2 bases and J lost 7; bases outside the gene matches: 1. There are 12 residues in the CDR3. Germline assignment: CDR1 SNHLY and CDR2 FYNGKV (reference sequence). The CDR3 loop reads CASSLQGAEQYF. The CDR3 DNA, read in part, is TGTGCCAGCAGCTTACAGGGGGCGGAACAGTAC.

As concerns this clone: Each gene name is a mouse one. This CDR3 is CASSDAGSTEVFF. The sequenced CDR3 bases are TGTGCCAGCAGTGATGCAGGGAGCACAGAAGTCTTC. The chain has TRBV13-3 and TRBJ1-1; D is perhaps TRBD1 (5 bases). The read terminates 1 residue ahead of where the CDR3 ends, so the germline J gene completes it. The V gene lost 0 bases and the J gene lost 4 bases, with 7 bases spanning the gap. The length of the CDR3 is 13 residues. CDR1 is NNHDY, CDR2 SYVADS, per germline.

As concerns this clone: Mouse names are used for the genes. The missing CDR3 end, 1 residue past where the read stops, is filled in from the germline J gene. The chain joins TRBV13-3 to TRBJ2-3; 7 positions match TRBD1. The V and J ends lost 5 bases and 2 bases, in that order; junction bases with no gene match: 2. The CDR3 has 13 amino acids. Per the germline V gene, CDR1 is NNHDY and CDR2 is SYVADS. The CDR3 bases that were read are TGTGCCAGCAGCACAGGGGATGCAGAAACGCTGTAT. Translation gives CASSTGDAETLY. In full, the CDR3 is CASSTGDAETLYF.

Details on this clone: Gene names and germline match the mouse. The sequenced fragment ends 1 residue before the CDR3 boundary, so the rest is inferred from the germline J gene. V and J are TRBV23 and TRBJ2-5; the D segment call TRBD1 is taken from the table without a DNA check. The CDR3 is 15 amino acids. CDR1 is KGHTA and CDR2 is FQNQQP in the germline V gene. CDR3 sequence reads: CSSSQLAGGKDTQYF. CDR3 DNA (partial): TGCTCCAGCAGTCAATTGGCAGGGGGAAAAGACACCCAGTAC.

Concerning this clone itself: The listed genes are named as in mouse. The read finishes 1 residue shy of the CDR3 end, and the germline J gene is used to complete it. The gene calls are TRBV3 and TRBJ2-4, with 10 nucleotides matching TRBD2. The ends lost 7 bases at V and 4 bases at J; junction bases unmatched: 2. This CDR3 has 13 residues. Per germline, CDR1 SNHLY and CDR2 FYNGKV (reference sequence). The CDR3 spells CASTTGGKNTLYF. The part of the CDR3 DNA that was read is TGTGCCAGCACGACTGGGGGGAAAAACACCTTGTAC.

Regarding this clone: Any gene name here is a mouse gene name. Coverage ceases 1 residue before the CDR3 finishes, and the germline J gene fills in the end. The chain has TRBV12-2 and TRBJ1-4, with 7 bases that match TRBD1. Trimming cost V 4 bases and J 4 bases; bases outside gene matches: 2. Germline CDR1 is SGHLS and CDR2 is HYDKME. This CDR3 region has 13 residues. Incomplete CDR3 DNA: TGTGCCAGCTCCCGGGACAGCAACGAAAGATTATTT. The encoded protein is CASSRDSNERLF. The full CDR3 protein reads CASSRDSNERLFF.

A word on this clone: The junction and the germline gene differ at one end; a read error may be behind it. The gene symbols are mouse symbols. The sequence runs out 1 residue before the end of the CDR3; the remainder is reconstructed from the germline J gene. The J gene is TRBJ2-1, the V gene TRBV1; 8 bases are a match to TRBD1. The CDR3 loop spans 15 amino acids. Germline CDR1 and CDR2: NSQYPW and LRSPGD (reference sequence). Partial CDR3 DNA: TGCCCCTGCAGTCCAGCAGGGGGCGCCTATGCTGAGCAGTTC. Protein product: CPCSPAGGAYAEQF. The entire CDR3 reads CPCSPAGGAYAEQFF.

This clone is termed medium-sized (0.01 to 0.1%). Gene names and germline match the mouse. The read stops 1 residue short of the end of the CDR3; the missing end is completed from the germline J gene. This rearrangement joins TRBV23 to TRBJ2-7; the table's D call of TRBD1 was not tested on the DNA. Germline CDR1 is KGHTA and CDR2 is FQNQQP. The CDR3 is made up of 14 amino acids. The sequenced part of the CDR3 DNA is TGCTCCAGCAGTCAATCCGGACAGGGCTATGAACAGTAC. It codes for CSSSQSGQGYEQY. The entire CDR3 is CSSSQSGQGYEQYF.

A note on this clone: Genes here carry mouse names. The read ends 1 residue before the CDR3 terminus; that terminus is restored from the germline J gene. The rearrangement uses TRBV26 and TRBJ2-5; 7 nucleotides agree with TRBD1. This CDR3 comprises 14 residues. J was trimmed by 3 bases and V by 4 bases; bases with no gene match: 4. Germline V lookup: CDR1 KGHPV, CDR2 FQNQEV (reference sequence). This CDR3 is CASSPTGRQDTQYF. CDR3 DNA, as far as it was read: TGTGCCAGCAGTCCGACAGGGAGGCAAGACACCCAGTAC.

A word on this clone: Mouse germline and gene names are used. Read sequence stops 1 residue before the CDR3 end, and the germline J gene provides the missing end. The chain recombines TRBV26 with TRBJ1-4, with TRBD1 matching over 9 bases. With 6 bases clipped from V and 5 bases from J, the junction kept 4 bases outside the gene matches. The length of the CDR3 is 14 residues. Germline V gene data show CDR1 as KGHPV and CDR2 as FQNQEV (reference sequence). The CDR3 spells CASRTGTGNERLFF. The CDR3 DNA, read in part, is TGTGCCAGCAGGACCGGGACAGGGAACGAAAGATTATTT.

Of note for this clone: Germline and genes: mouse. Sequencing ends 1 residue short of the CDR3 end; the germline J gene provides the rest. V and J are TRBV12-1 and TRBJ2-4; the D call may be TRBD1 or TRBD2 (6 bases each). The germline V and J ends were trimmed by 0 bases and 6 bases, with 12 bases remaining between them. The CDR3 is 14 residues long. CDR1 and CDR2 from the germline V gene are SGHSN and HYEKVE. The CDR3 sequence: CASSLPGARNTLYF. The part of the CDR3 DNA that was read is TGTGCCAGCTCTCTCCCGGGGGCGCGGAACACCTTGTAC.

Remarks on this clone: The gene names given are mouse names. The read stops 1 residue short of the end of the CDR3; the missing end is completed from the germline J gene. This rearrangement joins TRBV26 to TRBJ2-2; tentatively, D is TRBD1 (6 bases). The V gene lost 0 bases and the J gene lost 0 bases, with 11 bases spanning the gap. The CDR3 runs 17 residues. CDR1 is KGHPV and CDR2 is FQNQEV in the germline V gene (reference sequence). The sequenced part of the CDR3 DNA is TGTGCCAGCAGTCTGTCGAGAGGGACAACAAACACCGGGCAGCTCTAC. Translated, it gives CASSLSRGTTNTGQLY. The complete CDR3 reads CASSLSRGTTNTGQLYF.